Listed here are 31 T cell receptor beta chains from one sample, sequenced in a study of T-cell memory formation after mild COVID-19. MiXCR, applied by TCRdb to the 5' RACE reads, yields one record per CDR3 protein. The sample has fewer than 15,000 distinct CDR3 sequences; about 14% are singletons. The sample taken for sequencing was PBMCs or a T cell subset sorted from them (not recorded which). The receptors here all came from a man between 18 and 35 years old who had mild COVID-19 (a few samples of this study predate the infection). Cell type and time point are not known.

This clonotype showed up many times. The genes are TRBV29-1 and TRBJ1-1, with a weak D call TRBD1 (5 bases). CDR3 length: 15 residues. The germline V gene has CDR1 SQVTM and CDR2 ANQGSEA. Deletions cut 7 bases from V and 0 bases from J, with 18 bases between. The CDR3: CSATRDLLMNTEAFF. The CDR3 nucleotides read TGCAGCGCCACCCGGGACCTTCTGATGAACACTGAAGCTTTCTTT.

The chain combines TRBV4-1 with TRBJ1-2; possible D gene TRBD1, 6 bases. The CDR3 loop spans 15 amino acids. V shed 1 base and J shed 2 bases, with 11 bases lying between them. The germline V gene has CDR1 MGHRA and CDR2 YSYEKL. For the CDR3, the DNA is TGCGCCAGCAGCCAAGGAACAGGGAAAAACTATGGCTACACCTTC. Amino acid sequence: CASSQGTGKNYGYTF.

The chain carries TRBV6-2 or TRBV6-3 and TRBJ1-1; D unresolved. Germline V gene lookup returns CDR1 MNHEY and CDR2 SVGEGT. V lost 8 bases and J lost 1, with 17 bases in between. The CDR3 has 15 amino acids. The chain's CDR3 is CASSKKRVTNTEAFF. The CDR3 DNA follows: TGTGCCAGCTCCAAGAAGAGGGTAACGAACACTGAAGCTTTCTTT.

This clonotype was seen ten or more times. The rearrangement joins TRBV9 to TRBJ2-5, with 10 bases aligning to TRBD1. V lost 3 bases to trimming and J lost 3 bases; unmatched junction nucleotides: 5. The CDR3 contains 15 residues. The germline V gene encodes CDR1 SGDLS and CDR2 YYNGEE. The DNA for the CDR3 is TGTGCCAGCAGCGGAACCGGGACAGGGGAAGAGACCCAGTACTTC. As protein: CASSGTGTGEETQYF.

This clonotype was picked up many times. The rearrangement joins TRBV27 to TRBJ2-7, with D possibly being TRBD1 (5 bases). V was clipped by 3 bases and J by 2 bases, with 11 bases between them. Per the germline V gene, CDR1 is MNHEY and CDR2 is SMNVEV (reference sequence). This CDR3 region has 14 residues. The CDR3 nucleotides read TGTGCCAGCAGTTTCCAGGGATTCGCCTACGAGCAGTACTTC. It specifies CASSFQGFAYEQYF.

The rearrangement links TRBV5-1 to TRBJ1-1, with 8 bases that match TRBD1. With 0 bases clipped from V and 5 bases from J, the junction kept 3 bases outside the gene matches. This CDR3 spans 14 amino acids. From germline, CDR1 is SGHRS and CDR2 YFSETQ. The CDR3: CASSLGQGLTEAFF. The CDR3 DNA reads as TGCGCCAGCAGCTTGGGACAGGGGCTGACTGAAGCTTTCTTT.

The chain has TRBV20-1 and TRBJ2-1; no clear D gene. V gave up 8 bases and J gave up 0 bases, with 11 bases separating them. This CDR3 is built from 13 residues. CDR1 is DFQATT and CDR2 is SNEGSKA in the germline V gene (reference sequence). Here the CDR3 DNA reads TGCAGTCCTAAGCAGAGCTCCTACAATGAGCAGTTCTTC. Its translation is CSPKQSSYNEQFF.

The chain employs TRBV27 and TRBJ1-2, with D maybe TRBD1 (6 bases). Germline CDR1 is MNHEY and CDR2 is SMNVEV (reference sequence). V was shortened by 5 bases and J by 0 bases, with 19 bases between the two germline ends. This CDR3 spans 17 amino acids. CDR3 region: CASSPLSRGRANYGYTF. The CDR3 DNA reads TGTGCCAGCAGTCCCCTTAGCAGGGGCCGTGCTAACTATGGCTACACCTTC.

This clonotype was recorded at least ten times. This chain links TRBV12-3 or TRBV12-4 with TRBJ2-7; D gene uncertain. The CDR3 covers 15 residues. The germline V and J ends were trimmed by 2 bases and 1 base, with 12 bases remaining between them. The CDR3 loop reads CASSLRSGASYEQYV. CDR3 DNA sequence: TGTGCCAGCAGTTTACGCTCAGGCGCGTCCTACGAGCAGTACGTC.

Ten or more counts support this clonotype. This chain joins TRBV7-2 and TRBJ2-7, with D uncertain. The J call may be in error: the DNA end matches TRBJ2-1 better. The CDR3 sequence is 14 residues long. Germline CDR1 and CDR2: SGHTA and FQGNSA. In DNA, the CDR3 is TGTGCCAGCAGCTTAGAGGGTACCCGCTACGAGCAGTTCTTC. This codes for CASSLEGTRYEQFF.

This clonotype was detected ten times or more. The CDR3 nucleotides read TGTGCCAGCAGGGTGGGGACAGTGGGGAATGAGCAGTTCTTC. It encodes CASRVGTVGNEQFF. This chain joins TRBV6-2 or TRBV6-3 and TRBJ2-1; 7 positions match TRBD1. The CDR3 extends over 14 amino acids. V trimming: 6 bases; J trimming: 7 bases; junction bases outside the gene matches: 9. CDR1 is MNHEY and CDR2 is SVGEGT in the germline V gene.

By share of the sample, this clonotype is medium-sized (0.01 to 0.1%). The chain has TRBV6-2 or TRBV6-3 and TRBJ2-4, with D perhaps matching TRBD2 (5 bases). CDR3 length: 16 amino acids. Germline V gene sequence: CDR1 MNHEY, CDR2 SVGEGT. Between the trimmed V and J ends, which lost 4 bases and 0 bases, there was a span of 13 bases. DNA for the CDR3: TGTGCCAGCAGTTCCTGGACTGTACTAGCCAAAAACATTCAGTACTTC. Translation gives CASSSWTVLAKNIQYF.

The chain is built from TRBV7-2 and TRBJ2-1; D is possibly TRBD1 or TRBD2 (5 bases each). The V end lost 8 bases, the J end lost 1 base, and 15 bases lay between the germline ends. Germline values: CDR1 SGHTA, CDR2 FQGNSA. The CDR3 extends over 15 amino acids. CDR3 bases: TGTGCCAGCGACTATACAGGCTCATCCTACAATGAGCAGTTCTTC. This encodes CASDYTGSSYNEQFF.

The chain couples TRBV5-6 to TRBJ2-7; 7 nucleotides agree with TRBD1. V shed 4 bases and J 3 bases; nucleotides not matched to a gene: 7. The CDR3 sequence is 14 residues long. CDR1 SGHDT and CDR2 YYEEEE come from the germline V gene. The CDR3 region has the DNA TGTGCCAGCAGCGGGTTCGGGACAGACTACGAGCAGTACGTC. Encoded protein: CASSGFGTDYEQYV.

This clonotype has a count of ten or more. The chain links TRBV9 to TRBJ2-3; the D call may be TRBD1 or TRBD2 (5 bases each). V was pared by 2 bases and J by 6 bases, with 7 bases between. The CDR3 extends over 12 amino acids. Per germline, CDR1 SGDLS and CDR2 YYNGEE. CDR3 nucleotides: TGTGCCAGCAGCGTCGGGGCGGATACGCAGTATTTT. Encoded protein: CASSVGADTQYF.

This clonotype showed up many times. This rearrangement joins TRBV7-3 to TRBJ2-1; D possibly corresponds to TRBD2 (7 bases). CDR3 length: 15 amino acids. CDR1 SGHTA and CDR2 FQGTGA come from the germline V gene. Trimming took 4 bases from V and 0 from J, leaving 10 bases between them. The chain's CDR3 is CASSSRGASYNEQFF. DNA of the CDR3: TGTGCCAGCAGCTCACGGGGGGCCTCCTACAATGAGCAGTTCTTC.

The V gene is TRBV7-2, the J gene TRBJ1-2, with 10 positions matching TRBD1. CDR3 length: 17 amino acids. Germline V gene data show CDR1 as SGHTA and CDR2 as FQGNSA. V lost 5 bases, J lost 1 base, and 10 bases stayed unmatched. The CDR3 loop is CASSNRQGASSNYGYTF. Written as DNA, the CDR3 is TGTGCCAGCAGCAACCGACAGGGGGCTAGTAGTAACTATGGCTACACCTTC.

This clonotype showed up many times. The rearrangement uses TRBV5-1 and TRBJ2-1, with D possibly TRBD2 on 6 matching bases. Trimming left V 0 bases short and J 2 bases short, with 9 bases between. From germline, CDR1 is SGHRS and CDR2 YFSETQ. The CDR3 totals 15 residues. Here the CDR3 DNA reads TGCGCCAGCAGCTTGGATGGGGGGACCTACAATGAGCAGTTCTTC. This gives the protein CASSLDGGTYNEQFF.

This chain uses TRBV28 with TRBJ2-1, with a weak D call TRBD2 (5 bases). This CDR3 has 14 amino acids. V was clipped by 8 bases and J by 7 bases, with 18 bases between them. Germline V gene lookup returns CDR1 MDHEN and CDR2 SYDVKM. The CDR3 DNA reads TGTGCCAGCGTTGGAGGTGGCTGGATAAATGAGCAGTTCTTC. Protein: CASVGGGWINEQFF.

This clonotype was recorded a few times. As DNA, the CDR3 is TGTGCCAGCTCTTCTAGCGGGGGGTCGGGCACAGATACGCAGTATTTT. It encodes CASSSSGGSGTDTQYF. The J gene is TRBJ2-3, the V gene TRBV25-1; the match to TRBD2 covers 11 bases. V was pared by 8 bases and J by 1 base, with 8 bases of the junction left unmatched. CDR1 is MGHDK, CDR2 SYGVNS, per germline. The CDR3 loop spans 16 amino acids.

This clonotype was counted ten times or more. DNA of the CDR3: TGTGCCAGCAGCGTAGGAAGGGACAGAGATAACACCGGGGAGCTGTTTTTT. Its translation: CASSVGRDRDNTGELFF. The chain employs TRBV9 and TRBJ2-2; 7 bases agree with TRBD1. CDR1 and CDR2 from the germline V gene are SGDLS and YYNGEE. The J segment lost 2 bases and the V segment lost 0 bases, leaving 7 bases of the junction unmatched. The CDR3 totals 17 residues.

In its sample, this clonotype was seen many times. This chain joins TRBV28 and TRBJ2-5; D not certain. Trimming took 7 bases from V and 1 from J, leaving 10 bases between them. This CDR3 spans 13 amino acids. Per germline, CDR1 MDHEN and CDR2 SYDVKM. The CDR3 DNA follows: TGTGCCAGCAAGAGGCTGCGCCAAGAGACCCAGTACTTC. This codes for CASKRLRQETQYF.

This clonotype was seen at least ten times. The chain is built from TRBV7-2 and TRBJ1-5; D gene unclear. V was trimmed by 1 base and J by 6 bases, leaving 4 bases between them. The V gene's germline CDR1 is SGHTA and CDR2 FQGNSA. CDR3 length: 12 residues. The CDR3 here is CASSLGVQPQHF. CDR3 DNA sequence: TGTGCCAGCAGCTTAGGGGTTCAGCCCCAGCATTTT. The full variable domain, rest sourced from reference TRBV7-2 and TRBJ1-5, is GAGVSQSPSNKVTEKGKDVELRCDPISGHTALYWYRQSLGQGLEFLIYFQGNSAPDKSGLPSDRFSAERTGGSVSTLTIQRTQQEDSAVYLCASSLGVQPQHFGDGTRLSIL.

This clonotype was counted only a few times. The rearrangement joins TRBV6-5 to TRBJ1-5, with 7 bases that match TRBD1. In germline, CDR1 is MNHEY, CDR2 SVGAGI. This CDR3 is built from 14 residues. J gave up 3 bases and V 6 bases, and 5 bases lay outside the gene matches. In DNA, the CDR3 is TGTGCCAGCAGCGCTGACAGGGACAATCAGCCCCAGCATTTT. Translating it yields CASSADRDNQPQHF.

This clonotype was detected many times. The chain combines TRBV5-5 with TRBJ2-7; D not certain. V was shortened by 4 bases and J by 4 bases, with 21 bases between the two germline ends. Germline CDR1 reads SGHKS; CDR2 reads YYEKEE (reference sequence). The CDR3 spans 16 residues. In DNA form, the CDR3 reads TGTGCCAGCAGCGGACCCGCTCTTTGGTCCTTTTACGAGCAGTACTTC. This gives the protein CASSGPALWSFYEQYF.

This clonotype was recorded at least ten times. The genes are TRBV7-9 and TRBJ2-1; TRBD2 aligns across 12 bases. V dropped 2 bases and J dropped 3; count of bases not matched to a gene: 2. The CDR3 contains 16 residues. CDR1 is SEHNR and CDR2 is FQNEAQ in the germline V gene (reference sequence). CDR3: CASSLLAGGLYNEQFF. CDR3 nucleotides: TGTGCCAGCAGCTTACTAGCGGGGGGGCTCTACAATGAGCAGTTCTTC.

This clonotype was picked up one time. A read error is possible here, since a much larger clone lies one base away. The chain uses TRBV7-9 and TRBJ2-5; D is perhaps TRBD2 (6 bases). Germline lookup yields CDR1 SEHNR and CDR2 FQNEAQ (reference sequence). Deletions cut 6 bases from V and 5 bases from J, with 10 bases between. The CDR3 contains 12 residues. The DNA for the CDR3 is TGTGCCAGCAGGTGCGGGGCGGAGACCCAGTACTTC. As protein: CASRCGAETQYF. The full variable domain, its missing parts supplied by reference TRBV7-9 and TRBJ2-5, is DTGVSQNPRHKITKRGQNVTFRCDPISEHNRLYWYRQTLGQGPEFLTYFQNEAQLEKSRLLSDRFSAERPKGSFSTLEIQRTEQGDSAMYLCASRCGAETQYFGPGTRLLVL.

This clonotype was observed many times. This chain uses TRBV20-1 with TRBJ1-2; no reliable D call. Germline V CDR1 and CDR2: DFQATT, SNEGSKA (reference sequence). Trimming pared 6 bases from V and 2 bases from J, leaving 19 bases between. The CDR3 is 15 amino acids. CDR3 residues: CSAPPKGLNNYGYTF. As DNA, the CDR3 is TGCAGTGCACCGCCGAAAGGGCTAAACAACTATGGCTACACCTTC.

The chain has TRBV15 and TRBJ2-3; D gene uncertain. Trimming took off 3 bases at V and 3 bases at J, with 7 bases between the two ends. CDR3 length: 13 residues. Germline-derived CDR1 and CDR2 are LNHNV and YYDKDF (reference sequence). The CDR3 is CATSRVPTDTQYF. CDR3 coding DNA: TGTGCCACCAGCAGGGTCCCAACAGATACGCAGTATTTT.

The table lists this clonotype with many counts. The chain is built from TRBV28 and TRBJ2-2; no reliable D call. The CDR3 length is 15 residues. Germline V gene sequence: CDR1 MDHEN, CDR2 SYDVKM. V lost 5 bases, J lost 0 bases, and 10 bases lay in between. The CDR3 coding sequence is TGTGCCAGCAGTGCCCCGCGGTCGAACACCGGGGAGCTGTTTTTT. Its translation is CASSAPRSNTGELFF. Together with reference TRBV28 and TRBJ2-2, the CDR3 gives the full variable domain: DVKVTQSSRYLVKRTGEKVFLECVQDMDHENMFWYRQDPGLGLRLIYFSYDVKMKEKGDIPEGYSVSREKKERFSLILESASTNQTSMYLCASSAPRSNTGELFFGEGSRLTVL.

This clonotype has ten or more counts. The chain combines TRBV4-1 with TRBJ2-5; D ambiguous. CDR3 length equals 11 residues. Germline V gene sequence: CDR1 MGHRA, CDR2 YSYEKL. Trimming removed 0 bases at V and 4 bases at J, with 0 bases between. CDR3 sequence (DNA): TGCGCCAGCAGCCAAGAAGAGACCCAGTACTTC. As protein: CASSQEETQYF.